These 9 T cell receptor beta chains came from one sample sequenced in a study of beta chain features in type 1 diabetes. All of the isolated RNA was reverse transcribed, so expressed TCRB transcripts were sequenced. The method was immunoSEQ multiplex PCR; TCRdb's version includes in-frame clones alone and lacks a portion of them. Here the sample spans about 140,000 clones, around 7% being singletons. The sample was central memory CD4+ T cells from blood. The receptors here all came from a woman aged 30 to 39 in good health.

The chain is built from TRBV19 and TRBJ2-7; D is ambiguous. V lost 3 bases and J 0 bases, leaving 12 bases between the germline ends. The V gene's germline CDR1 is LNHDA and CDR2 SQIVND (reference sequence). The CDR3 loop spans 15 amino acids. The CDR3 DNA sequence: TGTGCCAGTAGTATGAGTGGCGGATCCTCCTACGAGCAGTACTTC. Protein sequence: CASSMSGGSSYEQYF. The whole variable domain, remainder taken from reference TRBV19 and TRBJ2-7, is DGGITQSPKYLFRKEGQNVTLSCEQNLNHDAMYWYRQDPGQGLRLIYYSQIVNDFQKGDIAEGYSVSREKKESFPLTVTSAQKNPTAFYLCASSMSGGSSYEQYFGPGTRLTVT.

The chain is built from TRBV5-1 and TRBJ1-2, with TRBD1 matching 7 bases. V trimming: 4 bases; J trimming: 4 bases; junction bases outside the gene matches: 7. The CDR3 runs to 14 residues. Looked up from germline, CDR1 is SGHRS and CDR2 is YFSETQ. CDR3 coding DNA: TGCGCCAGCAGCCCAGACAGGGCCCTCTATGGCTACACCTTC. Encoded protein: CASSPDRALYGYTF.

The gene calls are TRBV27 and TRBJ2-7; TRBD2 agrees at 7 bases. The CDR3 length is 15 residues. Germline V gives CDR1 MNHEY, CDR2 SMNVEV (reference sequence). Trimming took 7 bases from V and 0 from J; bases not matched to a gene: 9. This CDR3 is CASKKSGARSYEQYF. In nucleotides, the CDR3 is TGTGCCAGCAAAAAAAGCGGGGCGCGCTCCTACGAGCAGTACTTC.

This clone showed up just a few times. V gene TRBV27 combines with J gene TRBJ2-7; a possible D gene is TRBD2 (6 bases). Germline CDR1 MNHEY, CDR2 SMNVEV (reference sequence). With 8 bases removed from V and 3 bases from J, the gap between germline ends came to 17 bases. The CDR3 has 14 amino acids. The CDR3 region is CASQRRGNYYEQYF. CDR3 DNA sequence: TGTGCCAGCCAAAGGCGGGGAAACTACTACGAGCAGTACTTC.

J is TRBJ2-5 and V is TRBV30; the match to TRBD1 covers 10 bases. The V and J ends lost 7 bases and 2 bases, in that order; junction bases with no gene match: 7. This CDR3 is built from 14 residues. The germline V gene has CDR1 GTSNPN and CDR2 SVGIG (reference sequence). The CDR3 coding sequence is TGTGCCTACCTTCGGGACAGGGGACAAGAGACCCAGTACTTC. Translation gives CAYLRDRGQETQYF.

This clone was seen repeatedly, ten times or more. Other nucleotide sequences from this sample produce the same CDR3. The chain links TRBV7-2 to TRBJ2-5, with D perhaps matching TRBD2 (6 bases). CDR3 length: 17 residues. Trimming removed 1 base at V and 2 bases at J, with 17 bases between. The germline V gene encodes CDR1 SGHTA and CDR2 FQGNSA. CDR3: CASSLVGTGGGQETQYF. CDR3 bases: TGTGCCAGCAGCTTAGTGGGCACTGGTGGGGGGCAAGAGACCCAGTACTTC.

The CDR3 region is CASSQVFEFAGNTIYF. The CDR3 DNA reads as TGTGCCAGCAGCCAAGTTTTTGAGTTTGCAGGAAACACCATATATTTT. This chain links TRBV4-2 with TRBJ1-3, with no clear D. Germline CDR1 LGHNA, CDR2 YNFKEQ. Trimming took off 1 base at V and 4 bases at J, with 14 bases between the two ends. The CDR3 has 16 residues.

Only a few counts were recorded for this clone. The rearrangement links TRBV7-9 to TRBJ2-5; 11 bases match TRBD2. The CDR3 consists of 16 residues. After removal of 6 bases from V and 1 base from J, the junction contained 7 bases not matched to a gene. The V gene's germline CDR1 is SEHNR and CDR2 FQNEAQ (reference sequence). The CDR3: CASRLLAGGSQETQYF. The DNA for the CDR3 is TGTGCCAGCAGGCTTTTAGCGGGAGGGTCCCAAGAGACCCAGTACTTC.

In this sample, this clone turned up a few times. The chain recombines TRBV7-3 with TRBJ2-7; D not resolved. CDR1 SGHTA and CDR2 FQGTGA come from the germline V gene. V was trimmed by 3 bases and J by 0 bases, leaving 9 bases between them. CDR3 length: 14 amino acids. The CDR3 here is CASSLGFSSYEQYF. DNA for the CDR3: TGTGCCAGCAGCTTGGGCTTTAGCTCCTACGAGCAGTACTTC.